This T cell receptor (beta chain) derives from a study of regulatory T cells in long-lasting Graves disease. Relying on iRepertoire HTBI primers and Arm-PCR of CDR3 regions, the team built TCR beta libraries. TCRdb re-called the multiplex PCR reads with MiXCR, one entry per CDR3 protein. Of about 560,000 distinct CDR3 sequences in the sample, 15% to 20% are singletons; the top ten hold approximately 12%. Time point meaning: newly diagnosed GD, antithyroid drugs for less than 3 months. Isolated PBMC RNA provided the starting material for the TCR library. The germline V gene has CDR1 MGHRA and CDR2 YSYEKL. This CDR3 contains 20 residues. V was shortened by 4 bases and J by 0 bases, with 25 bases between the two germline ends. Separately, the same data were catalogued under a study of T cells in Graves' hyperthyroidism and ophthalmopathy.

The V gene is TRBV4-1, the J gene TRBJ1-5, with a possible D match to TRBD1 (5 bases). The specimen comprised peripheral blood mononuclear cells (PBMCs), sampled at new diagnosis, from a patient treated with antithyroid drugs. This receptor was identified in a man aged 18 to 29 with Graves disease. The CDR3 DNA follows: TGCGCCAGCAGCCGCTCGAGGGACGGCGGAACCCGATATAGCAATCAGCCCCAGCATTTT. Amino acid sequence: CASSRSRDGGTRYSNQPQHF.